This T cell receptor (beta chain) is drawn from a study of blood T cell repertoires in COVID-19. About the research overall: COVID-19 samples collected from the United States, Italy and Spain covered acute and convalescent phases. T cells, B-cell-depleted T cells, or PBMCs provided the cDNA or gDNA that served as material.

How the authors handled the data: Estimation of nucleated cell counts was performed using reference gene primer amplification. Measured with immunoSEQ multiplex PCR; TCRdb has only the in-frame clones, and not every one. The V and J calls and clone size were taken over from that table, and D and trimming were inferred from the DNA. The sample has 390,000 or so clones, roughly four fifths seen once. CDR1 is SGDLS and CDR2 is YYNGEE in the germline V gene. With 4 bases removed from V and 3 bases from J, the gap between germline ends came to 10 bases. The CDR3 loop spans 13 amino acids. The source material was PBMCs or T cells enriched from blood (not recorded which). The chain carries TRBV9 and TRBJ1-2; D perhaps matches TRBD1 (6 bases). The sequence was collected from a woman between 50 and 59 years old who had recovered from COVID-19. The CDR3 here is CASSNRADYGYTF. CDR3 in DNA: TGTGCCAGCAGCAACAGGGCGGACTATGGCTACACCTTC.